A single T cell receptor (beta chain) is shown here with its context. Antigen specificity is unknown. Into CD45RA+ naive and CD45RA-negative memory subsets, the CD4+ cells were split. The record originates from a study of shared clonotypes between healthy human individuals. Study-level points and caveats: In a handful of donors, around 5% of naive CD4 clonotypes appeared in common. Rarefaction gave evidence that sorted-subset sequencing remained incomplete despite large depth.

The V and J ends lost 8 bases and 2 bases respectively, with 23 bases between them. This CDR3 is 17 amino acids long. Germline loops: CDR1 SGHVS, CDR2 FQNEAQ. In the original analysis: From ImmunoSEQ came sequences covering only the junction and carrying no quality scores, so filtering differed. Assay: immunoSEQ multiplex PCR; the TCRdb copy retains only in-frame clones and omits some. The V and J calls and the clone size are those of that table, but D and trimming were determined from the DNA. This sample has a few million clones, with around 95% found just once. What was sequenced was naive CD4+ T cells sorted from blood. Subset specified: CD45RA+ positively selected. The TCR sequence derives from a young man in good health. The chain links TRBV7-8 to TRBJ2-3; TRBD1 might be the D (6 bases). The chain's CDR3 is CASEISLRGRFTDTQYF. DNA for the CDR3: TGTGCCAGCGAAATTTCCCTCAGGGGACGTTTCACAGATACGCAGTATTTT.